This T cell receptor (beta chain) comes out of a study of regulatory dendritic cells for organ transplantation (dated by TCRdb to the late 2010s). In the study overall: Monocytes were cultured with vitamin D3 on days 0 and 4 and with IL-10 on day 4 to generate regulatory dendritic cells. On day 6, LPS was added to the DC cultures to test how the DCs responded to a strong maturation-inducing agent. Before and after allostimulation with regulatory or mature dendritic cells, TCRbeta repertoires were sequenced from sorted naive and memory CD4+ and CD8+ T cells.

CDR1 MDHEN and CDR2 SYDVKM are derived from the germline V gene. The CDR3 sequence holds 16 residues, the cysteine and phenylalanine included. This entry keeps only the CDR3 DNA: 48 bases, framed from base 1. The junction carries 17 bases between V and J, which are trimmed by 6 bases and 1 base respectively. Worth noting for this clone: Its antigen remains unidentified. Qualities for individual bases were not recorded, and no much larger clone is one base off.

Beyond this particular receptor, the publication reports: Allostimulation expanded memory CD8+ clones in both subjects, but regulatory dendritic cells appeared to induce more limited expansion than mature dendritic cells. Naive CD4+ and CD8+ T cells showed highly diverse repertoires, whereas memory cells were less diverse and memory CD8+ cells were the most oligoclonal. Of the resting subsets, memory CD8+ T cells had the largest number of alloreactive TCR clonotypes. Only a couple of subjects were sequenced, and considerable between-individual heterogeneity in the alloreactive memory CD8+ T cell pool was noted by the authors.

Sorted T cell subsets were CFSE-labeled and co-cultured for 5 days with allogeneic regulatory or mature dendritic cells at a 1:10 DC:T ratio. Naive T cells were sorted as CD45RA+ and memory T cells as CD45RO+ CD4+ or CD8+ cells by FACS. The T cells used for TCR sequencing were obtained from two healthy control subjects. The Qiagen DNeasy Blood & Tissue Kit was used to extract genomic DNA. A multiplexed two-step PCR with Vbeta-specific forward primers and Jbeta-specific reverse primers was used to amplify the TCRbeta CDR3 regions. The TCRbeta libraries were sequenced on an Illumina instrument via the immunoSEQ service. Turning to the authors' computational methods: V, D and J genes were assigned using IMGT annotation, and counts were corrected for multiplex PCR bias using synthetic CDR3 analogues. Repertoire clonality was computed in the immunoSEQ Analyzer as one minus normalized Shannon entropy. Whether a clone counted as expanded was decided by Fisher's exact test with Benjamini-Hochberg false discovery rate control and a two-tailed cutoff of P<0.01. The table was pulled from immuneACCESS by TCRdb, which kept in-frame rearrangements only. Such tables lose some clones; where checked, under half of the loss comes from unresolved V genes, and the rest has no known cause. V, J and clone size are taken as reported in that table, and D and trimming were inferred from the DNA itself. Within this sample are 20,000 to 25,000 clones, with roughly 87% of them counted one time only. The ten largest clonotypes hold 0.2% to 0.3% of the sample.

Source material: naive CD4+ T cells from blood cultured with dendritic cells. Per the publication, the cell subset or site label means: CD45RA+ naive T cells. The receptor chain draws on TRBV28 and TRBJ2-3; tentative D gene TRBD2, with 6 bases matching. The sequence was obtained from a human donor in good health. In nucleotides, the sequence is TGTGCCAGCAGATGGCCGGGACTGACGGGCACAGATACGCAGTATTTT. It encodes CASRWPGLTGTDTQYF.